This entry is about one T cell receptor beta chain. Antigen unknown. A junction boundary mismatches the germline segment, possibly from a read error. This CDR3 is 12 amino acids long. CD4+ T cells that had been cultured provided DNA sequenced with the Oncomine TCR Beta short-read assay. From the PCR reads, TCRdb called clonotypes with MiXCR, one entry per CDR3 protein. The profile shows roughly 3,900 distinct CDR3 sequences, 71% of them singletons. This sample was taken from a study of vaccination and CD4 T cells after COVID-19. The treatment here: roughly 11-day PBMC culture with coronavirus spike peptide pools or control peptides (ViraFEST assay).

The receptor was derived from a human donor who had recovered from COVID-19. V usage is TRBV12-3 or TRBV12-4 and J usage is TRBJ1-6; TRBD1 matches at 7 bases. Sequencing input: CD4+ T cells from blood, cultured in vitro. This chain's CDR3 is CASSYPGTEPSF. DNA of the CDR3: TGTGCCAGCAGTTATCCCGGGACAGAACCTTCCTTT.